A single sample is the source of the 9 T cell receptor beta chains below, sequenced in a study of PD-1 blockade in mismatch repair-deficient tumors. The protocol was immunoSEQ multiplex PCR, while the TCRdb copy is restricted to in-frame clones and leaves out a portion. The profile covers 75,000 to 80,000 clones, with 70% to 90% appearing a single time and roughly 6% taken by the ten largest. The sequencing used peripheral blood, collected 44 weeks after starting pembrolizumab. The receptors here all came from an adult with mismatch repair-deficient cancer.

The chain employs TRBV7-2 and TRBJ1-1; D uncertain. Germline V lookup: CDR1 SGHTA, CDR2 FQGNSA. The CDR3 sequence is 13 residues long. Trimming removed 3 bases at V and 1 base at J, with 6 bases between. In nucleotides, the CDR3 is TGTGCCAGCAGCTTCCGCGGGAACACTGAAGCTTTCTTT. Translation gives CASSFRGNTEAFF.

This sequence joins TRBV14 and TRBJ2-2; D unclear. The V end lost 2 bases, the J end lost 8 bases, and 9 bases lay between the germline ends. Looked up from germline, CDR1 is SGHDN and CDR2 is FVKESK. The CDR3 has 13 residues. The CDR3 DNA is TGTGCCAGCAGCCAATCACTGAGGGGGGAGCTGTTTTTT. Translated: CASSQSLRGELFF.

A remark on this clone: The germline gene is not matched at one end of the junction; a read error may be the cause. The rearrangement joins TRBV7-3 to TRBJ2-3; possibly TRBD1 or TRBD2 for D (6 bases each). Germline-derived CDR1 and CDR2 are SGHTA and FQGTGA. The CDR3 is made up of 13 amino acids. The CDR3 here is CANSRSNREAQYF. CDR3 nucleotide sequence: TGTGCCAACAGCCGCTCAAACAGGGAGGCGCAGTATTTT.

V usage is TRBV5-4 and J usage is TRBJ1-1; 8 bases agree with TRBD1. The V gene end was trimmed by 5 bases and the J gene end by 5 bases; junction bases not matched to a gene: 8. Germline V gives CDR1 SGHNT, CDR2 YYREEE (reference sequence). The CDR3 has 14 amino acids. The CDR3 sequence: CASSPQDRETEAFF. Written as DNA, the CDR3 is TGTGCCAGCAGTCCTCAGGACAGGGAAACTGAAGCTTTCTTT.

The rearrangement joins TRBV5-5 to TRBJ1-2; D perhaps matches TRBD1 (6 bases). The CDR3 totals 13 residues. Germline CDR1 and CDR2: SGHKS and YYEKEE (reference sequence). Between the trimmed V and J ends, which lost 4 bases and 4 bases, there was a span of 11 bases. This CDR3 reads CASSEDSVYGYTF. The CDR3 coding sequence is TGTGCCAGCAGCGAGGACAGCGTCTATGGCTACACCTTC.

CDR3 nucleotides: TGTGCCAGCAGTGTAACAGGGGTTGGAAACACCATATATTTT. Amino acids: CASSVTGVGNTIYF. The J gene is TRBJ1-3, the V gene TRBV6-1, with TRBD1 matching over 7 bases. The germline V gene encodes CDR1 MNHNS and CDR2 SASEGT. This CDR3 spans 14 amino acids. With V trimmed by 4 bases and J by 3 bases, 3 bases remained unmatched.

CDR3 in DNA: TGTGCCAGCAGCCAAGATTGGTCCGGGCCGGGAAACACCATATATTTT. As protein: CASSQDWSGPGNTIYF. The chain has TRBV14 and TRBJ1-3; no reliable D call. Trimming left V 0 bases short and J 4 bases short, with 13 bases between. The length of the CDR3 is 16 residues. CDR1 is SGHDN, CDR2 FVKESK, per germline.

The chain carries TRBV18 and TRBJ2-3; 9 positions match TRBD1. CDR1 and CDR2 from the germline V gene are KGHSH and LQKENI. The CDR3 length is 15 residues. The J segment lost 4 bases and the V segment lost 5 bases, leaving 7 bases of the junction unmatched. This chain's CDR3 is CASSGGQGPSDTQYF. The CDR3 region has the DNA TGTGCCAGCTCAGGGGGACAGGGACCGTCAGATACGCAGTATTTT.

J is TRBJ1-2 and V is TRBV6-6; TRBD1 matches at 10 bases. The ends lost 6 bases at V and 8 bases at J; junction bases unmatched: 0. CDR3 length: 11 amino acids. Germline V gives CDR1 MNHNY, CDR2 SVGAGI (reference sequence). The CDR3, as DNA: TGTGCCAGCAGGACAGGGGGCGGCTACACCTTC. Protein: CASRTGGGYTF.